Each of the 16 T cell receptor beta chains below was sequenced from the same sample in a study of blood T cell repertoires in COVID-19 (dated by TCRdb to 2020 to 2022). Library preparation used the immunoSEQ multiplex PCR assay. TCRdb's version of the immuneACCESS table is confined to in-frame rearrangements and falls short of the full clone set. An unresolved V gene accounts for under half of the shortfall where checked; the remainder is of unknown origin. This sample is represented by about 200,000 clones; 80% to 90% of them were singletons. Roughly 5% of the sample lies in the top ten. Sequencing was carried out using peripheral blood. These TCRs come from a woman aged 80 or older with acute or convalescent COVID-19.

The genes are TRBV10-3 and TRBJ1-4; D perhaps matches TRBD1 (6 bases). The CDR3 totals 15 residues. Germline-derived CDR1 and CDR2 are ENHRY and SYGVKD. V dropped 6 bases and J dropped 0 bases, with 11 bases sitting between them. The CDR3 DNA follows: TGTGCCATCAGCTCTACAGGGCCAACTAATGAAAAACTGTTTTTT. It yields the protein CAISSTGPTNEKLFF.

The chain has TRBV19 and TRBJ2-2, with a possible D match to TRBD1 (5 bases). The length of the CDR3 is 12 residues. Germline lookup yields CDR1 LNHDA and CDR2 SQIVND (reference sequence). V lost 3 bases, J lost 9 bases, and 8 bases lay in between. CDR3 sequence reads: CASSIPGRELFF. The CDR3 DNA is TGTGCCAGTAGTATTCCAGGGCGGGAGCTGTTTTTT. Supplemented by reference TRBV19 and TRBJ2-2, the full variable domain reads DGGITQSPKYLFRKEGQNVTLSCEQNLNHDAMYWYRQDPGQGLRLIYYSQIVNDFQKGDIAEGYSVSREKKESFPLTVTSAQKNPTAFYLCASSIPGRELFFGEGSRLTVL.

The J gene is TRBJ2-1, the V gene TRBV4-3; D call uncertain. Germline CDR1 reads LGHNA; CDR2 reads YSLEER. This CDR3 comprises 14 residues. Trimming took off 3 bases at V and 4 bases at J, with 10 bases between the two ends. The CDR3 loop reads CASSHEVRYNEQFF. DNA of the CDR3: TGCGCCAGCAGCCACGAGGTTAGGTACAATGAGCAGTTCTTC.

J is TRBJ2-1 and V is TRBV7-3; 7 bases are a match to TRBD1. This CDR3 is built from 16 residues. V was pared by 1 base and J by 2 bases, with 5 bases of the junction left unmatched. The V gene's germline CDR1 is SGHTA and CDR2 FQGTGA. CDR3 nucleotide sequence: TGTGCCAGCAGCTTAAACGGGCAGGGGGCCTACAATGAGCAGTTCTTC. Encoded protein: CASSLNGQGAYNEQFF.

The chain recombines TRBV7-2 with TRBJ1-6; 8 bases are shared with TRBD1. The CDR3 runs to 15 residues. Germline V gives CDR1 SGHTA, CDR2 FQGNSA. V shed 5 bases and J 7 bases; nucleotides not matched to a gene: 7. CDR3 coding DNA: TGTGCCAGCAGCCCCAGGGGGCCCTTAAATTCACCCCTCCACTTT. Translation gives CASSPRGPLNSPLHF.

The chain has TRBV2 and TRBJ1-1; possibly TRBD1 for D (6 bases). The V gene's germline CDR1 is SNHLY and CDR2 FYNNEI. The CDR3 sequence is 13 residues long. Trimming shortened V by 8 bases and J by 3 bases, and 13 bases separated the two germline ends. CDR3 amino acids: CASLGGGHTEAFF. The DNA for the CDR3 is TGTGCCAGCCTTGGGGGGGGCCACACTGAAGCTTTCTTT.

The V gene is TRBV6-5, the J gene TRBJ2-3; D remains unclear. Germline lookup yields CDR1 MNHEY and CDR2 SVGAGI. V lost 6 bases and J lost 1, with 8 bases in between. There are 13 residues in the CDR3. CDR3 region: CASREYGTDTQYF. CDR3 sequence (DNA): TGTGCCAGCAGGGAGTACGGCACAGATACGCAGTATTTT.

This clone was recorded once. The same CDR3 arises from other DNA sequences in this sample as well. The CDR3 is CASSEYRASRSTQYF. The CDR3 DNA follows: TGCGCCAGCAGCGAGTACCGAGCATCGAGGTCTACGCAGTATTTT. The chain has TRBV5-1 and TRBJ2-3; D gene ambiguous. The germline V and J ends were trimmed by 4 bases and 8 bases, with 20 bases remaining between them. The CDR3 contains 15 residues. Germline lookup yields CDR1 SGHRS and CDR2 YFSETQ.

This clone appeared a single time. V and J are TRBV24-1 and TRBJ2-3; 7 positions match TRBD2. V lost 4 bases, J lost 2 bases, and 8 bases stayed unmatched. There are 16 residues in the CDR3. Germline CDR1 KGHDR, CDR2 SFDVKD. In nucleotides, the CDR3 is TGTGCCACCAGTGAACCTAGCGGATACCTCACAGATACGCAGTATTTT. This translates into CATSEPSGYLTDTQYF.

This chain links TRBV7-2 with TRBJ2-3; D is unclear. The CDR3 has 14 residues. Germline CDR1 reads SGHTA; CDR2 reads FQGNSA. V shed 0 bases and J shed 5 bases, with 9 bases lying between them. CDR3 sequence: CASSLAPRVDTQYF. In DNA form, the CDR3 reads TGTGCCAGCAGCTTAGCCCCTAGAGTAGATACGCAGTATTTT.

This sequence joins TRBV6-6 and TRBJ1-2; 9 nucleotides agree with TRBD1. The CDR3 consists of 14 residues. CDR1 is MNHNY, CDR2 SVGAGI, per germline (reference sequence). Trimming took 5 bases from V and 4 from J; bases not matched to a gene: 5. CDR3 sequence reads: CASSQPGQGYGYTF. The CDR3 DNA follows: TGTGCCAGCAGTCAACCGGGACAGGGCTATGGCTACACCTTC.

The chain links TRBV7-9 to TRBJ2-7; 16 nucleotides line up with TRBD2. Germline CDR1 and CDR2: SEHNR and FQNEAQ (reference sequence). V trimming: 3 bases; J trimming: 5 bases; junction bases outside the gene matches: 4. The CDR3 covers 16 residues. DNA of the CDR3: TGTGCCAGCAGCTTGGGACTAGCGGGAGGGCACCACGAGCAGTACTTC. Translating it yields CASSLGLAGGHHEQYF.

The CDR3 sequence: CASSTQKWGTGLINYGYTF. The CDR3 DNA reads TGTGCCAGTAGTACTCAAAAGTGGGGGACAGGCCTGATTAACTATGGCTACACCTTC. The rearrangement links TRBV19 to TRBJ1-2, with TRBD1 identical over 8 bases. J was trimmed by 1 base and V by 4 bases; bases with no gene match: 17. There are 19 residues in the CDR3. CDR1 and CDR2 (germline): LNHDA, SQIVND (reference sequence).

The rearrangement links TRBV6-4 to TRBJ2-1; tentatively, D is TRBD1 (5 bases). Trimming pared 9 bases from V and 0 bases from J, leaving 9 bases between. This CDR3 contains 13 residues. Germline lookup yields CDR1 MRHNA and CDR2 SNTAGT. Here the CDR3 DNA reads TGTGCCAGGTGGGGCAGCTCCTACAATGAGCAGTTCTTC. It translates to CARWGSSYNEQFF.

This clone has a handful of counts. The chain links TRBV10-1 to TRBJ2-7; perhaps TRBD1 as D (6 bases). Looked up from germline, CDR1 is WNHNN and CDR2 is SYGVQD (reference sequence). This CDR3 comprises 15 residues. Trimming removed 2 bases at V and 2 bases at J, with 13 bases between. As DNA, the CDR3 is TGCGCCAGCAGTGAGCTGACAGGTCCAGCCTACGAGCAGTACTTC. Translation gives CASSELTGPAYEQYF.

The CDR3 DNA reads TGTGCCAGCAGGTCGACAGGGGCCTACGAGCAGTACTTC. Encoded protein: CASRSTGAYEQYF. The J gene is TRBJ2-7, the V gene TRBV27; 8 positions agree with TRBD1. The germline CDR1 and CDR2 sequences are MNHEY and SMNVEV (reference sequence). The CDR3 is made up of 13 amino acids. The V segment lost 6 bases and the J segment 2 bases; nucleotides outside the gene matches: 3.